The clone carrying this T cell receptor (beta chain) was observed a few times. This sample is part of a study of early T cells in non-severe SARS-CoV-2 infection. The CDR3 has 12 residues. The V gene end was trimmed by 5 bases and the J gene end by 6 bases; junction bases not matched to a gene: 7. Germline CDR1 DFQATT, CDR2 SNEGSKA (reference sequence). TCRdb analysed the 5' RACE reads with MiXCR anew, one entry per CDR3 protein. The table shows 40,000 to 50,000 distinct CDR3 sequences, with approximately 13% occurring only once. The sequence came from an adult who was a healthcare worker with PCR-confirmed SARS-CoV-2 infection or an uninfected control (not recorded which). This chain joins TRBV20-1 and TRBJ2-7, with 7 bases aligning to TRBD1. Sequenced sample: whole blood. The CDR3 region is CSAPRQGVEQYF. CDR3 bases: TGCAGTGCTCCTCGCCAGGGGGTCGAGCAGTACTTC.